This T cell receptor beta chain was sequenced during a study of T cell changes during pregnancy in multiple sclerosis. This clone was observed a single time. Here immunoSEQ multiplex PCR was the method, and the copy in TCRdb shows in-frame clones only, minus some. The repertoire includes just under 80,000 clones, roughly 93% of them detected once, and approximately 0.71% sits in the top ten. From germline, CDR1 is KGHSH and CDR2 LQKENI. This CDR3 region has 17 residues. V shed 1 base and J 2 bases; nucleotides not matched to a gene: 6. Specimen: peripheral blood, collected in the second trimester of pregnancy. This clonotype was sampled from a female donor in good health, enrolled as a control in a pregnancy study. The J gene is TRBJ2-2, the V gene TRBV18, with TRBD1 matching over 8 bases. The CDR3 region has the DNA TGTGCCAGCTCACCACAACCCGGGACAGGAAACACCGGGGAGCTGTTTTTT. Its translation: CASSPQPGTGNTGELFF.